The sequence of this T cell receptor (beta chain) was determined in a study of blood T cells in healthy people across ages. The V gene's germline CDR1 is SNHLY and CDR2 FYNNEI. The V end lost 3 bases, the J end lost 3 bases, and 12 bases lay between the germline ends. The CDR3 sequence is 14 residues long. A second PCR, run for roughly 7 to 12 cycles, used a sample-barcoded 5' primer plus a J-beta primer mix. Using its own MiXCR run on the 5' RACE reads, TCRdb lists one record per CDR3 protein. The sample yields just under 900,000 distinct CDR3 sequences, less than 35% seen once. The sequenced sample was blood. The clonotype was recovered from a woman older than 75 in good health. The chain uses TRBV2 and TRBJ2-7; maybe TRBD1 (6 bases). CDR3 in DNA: TGTGCCAGCAGTGAGAGGGGGATAGTCTACGAGCAGTACTTC. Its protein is CASSERGIVYEQYF.